Listed below are T cell receptor beta chains from one sample, sequenced in a study of early T cells in non-severe SARS-CoV-2 infection. TCRdb passed the 5' RACE reads through MiXCR, listing each CDR3 protein once. The sample yields 50,000 to 70,000 distinct CDR3 sequences, under 10% seen once. The sample comprised whole blood. Receptors originate from an adult who was a healthcare worker with PCR-confirmed SARS-CoV-2 infection or an uninfected control (not recorded which). Both conserved end residues are part of each CDR3. Each record gives: J gene, CDR3 length, clone size, D gene, V gene, CDR3 DNA, CDR3 protein. The D gene is left open where the match is weak. Rows may omit the clone size; those that give it use once, few, many or a size class.

j_call: TRBJ2-3; cdr3_length: 16; clone_size: .; d_call: TRBD1; v_call: TRBV5-4; cdr3_nt: TGTGCCAGCAGCTTGGGATTGGGACAGGTCACAGATACGCAGTATTTT; cdr3_aa: CASSLGLGQVTDTQYF
j_call: TRBJ1-6; cdr3_length: 16; clone_size: many; d_call: .; v_call: TRBV4-2; cdr3_nt: TGTGCCAGCAGCCAGGAAAGTACAGGGTCGAATTCACCCCTCCACTTT; cdr3_aa: CASSQESTGSNSPLHF
j_call: TRBJ1-4; cdr3_length: 12; clone_size: .; d_call: .; v_call: TRBV10-3; cdr3_nt: TGTGCCATATCGGGAGGGGGAGAAAAACTGTTTTTT; cdr3_aa: CAISGGGEKLFF
j_call: TRBJ2-7; cdr3_length: 12; clone_size: many; d_call: TRBD1; v_call: TRBV5-6; cdr3_nt: TGTGCCAGCAGCTGGGGACAGGCGGAGCAGTACTTC; cdr3_aa: CASSWGQAEQYF
j_call: TRBJ2-5; cdr3_length: 17; clone_size: few; d_call: TRBD2; v_call: TRBV7-9; cdr3_nt: TGTGCCAGCAGCTCGGGACTAGCGGGGGTCGGTCAAGAGACCCAGTACTTC; cdr3_aa: CASSSGLAGVGQETQYF
j_call: TRBJ2-1; cdr3_length: 15; clone_size: many; d_call: TRBD2; v_call: TRBV9; cdr3_nt: TGTGCCAGCAGCGTAGGGAGCGGGAGCCACAATGAGCAGTTCTTC; cdr3_aa: CASSVGSGSHNEQFF
j_call: TRBJ2-1; cdr3_length: 13; clone_size: few; d_call: .; v_call: TRBV27; cdr3_nt: TGTGCCAGCAGTGTGACCCCAAAAGGGGAGCAGTTCTTC; cdr3_aa: CASSVTPKGEQFF
j_call: TRBJ1-5; cdr3_length: 18; clone_size: many; d_call: TRBD1; v_call: TRBV6-2/TRBV6-3; cdr3_nt: TGTGCCAGCAGTTCTAACTCCGGGACAGGGTATAGCAATCAGCCCCAGCATTTT; cdr3_aa: CASSSNSGTGYSNQPQHF
j_call: TRBJ2-1; cdr3_length: 11; clone_size: few; d_call: .; v_call: TRBV20-1; cdr3_nt: TGCAGTGCTAGTGGGGGCTGGGAGCAGTTCTTC; cdr3_aa: CSASGGWEQFF
j_call: TRBJ1-2; cdr3_length: 14; clone_size: many; d_call: .; v_call: TRBV12-3/TRBV12-4; cdr3_nt: TGTGCCAGCAGTTGGGACCCGGGGGACTATGGCTACACCTTC; cdr3_aa: CASSWDPGDYGYTF
j_call: TRBJ2-5; cdr3_length: 14; clone_size: many; d_call: .; v_call: TRBV3-1; cdr3_nt: TGTGCCAGCAGCCAAGGGGACTCCCAAGAGACCCAGTACTTC; cdr3_aa: CASSQGDSQETQYF
j_call: TRBJ2-7; cdr3_length: 16; clone_size: few; d_call: TRBD2; v_call: TRBV6-5; cdr3_nt: TGTGCCAGCAGGAGGACTAGCGGGAGGGCCACCTACGAGCAGTACTTC; cdr3_aa: CASRRTSGRATYEQYF
j_call: TRBJ2-7; cdr3_length: 15; clone_size: many; d_call: TRBD2; v_call: TRBV18; cdr3_nt: TGTGCCAGCTCACCACTAGCGGGAGGACCCTACGAGCAGTACTTC; cdr3_aa: CASSPLAGGPYEQYF
j_call: TRBJ1-6; cdr3_length: 16; clone_size: many; d_call: .; v_call: TRBV4-3; cdr3_nt: TGCGCCAGCAGCCAAGATCCAACAGGGTCAGGTTCACCCCTCCACTTT; cdr3_aa: CASSQDPTGSGSPLHF
j_call: TRBJ1-4; cdr3_length: 14; clone_size: .; d_call: .; v_call: TRBV2; cdr3_nt: TGTGCCAGCAGTGAAGGGTTTGCCGATGAAAAACTGTTCTTT; cdr3_aa: CASSEGFADEKLFF
j_call: TRBJ2-5; cdr3_length: 14; clone_size: many; d_call: .; v_call: TRBV6-5; cdr3_nt: TGTGCCAGCAGTTACGTTAACCGCCCGGAGGGCCAGTACTTC; cdr3_aa: CASSYVNRPEGQYF
j_call: TRBJ2-1; cdr3_length: 14; clone_size: many; d_call: TRBD1; v_call: TRBV29-1; cdr3_nt: TGCAGCGTTGAAGGGCCAGGGGGCTACAATGAGCAGTTCTTC; cdr3_aa: CSVEGPGGYNEQFF
j_call: TRBJ2-1; cdr3_length: 13; clone_size: many; d_call: .; v_call: TRBV29-1; cdr3_nt: TGCAGCGTTGAGTCCGCTCGATACAATGAGCAGTTCTTC; cdr3_aa: CSVESARYNEQFF
j_call: TRBJ2-3; cdr3_length: 15; clone_size: many; d_call: .; v_call: TRBV12-3/TRBV12-4; cdr3_nt: TGTGCCAGCAGTCCCCTAGCGAGACACACAGATACGCAGTATTTT; cdr3_aa: CASSPLARHTDTQYF
j_call: TRBJ1-2; cdr3_length: 15; clone_size: few; d_call: TRBD1; v_call: TRBV7-2; cdr3_nt: TGTGCCAGCAGCTTAGAATCTGGACAGGGAAGTGGCTACACCTTC; cdr3_aa: CASSLESGQGSGYTF
j_call: TRBJ2-7; cdr3_length: 15; clone_size: .; d_call: .; v_call: TRBV15; cdr3_nt: TGTGCCACCAGCAGAGAGTTGGTAGACACCTACGAGCAGTACTTC; cdr3_aa: CATSRELVDTYEQYF
j_call: TRBJ2-1; cdr3_length: 14; clone_size: .; d_call: .; v_call: TRBV12-3/TRBV12-4; cdr3_nt: TGTGCCAGCAGCCACGCTGTGAGGGGTGATGAGCAGTTCTTC; cdr3_aa: CASSHAVRGDEQFF
j_call: TRBJ1-2; cdr3_length: 14; clone_size: .; d_call: .; v_call: TRBV29-1; cdr3_nt: TGCAGCGTTGACTCCGGGACCTCTAACTATGGCTACACCTTC; cdr3_aa: CSVDSGTSNYGYTF
j_call: TRBJ2-3; cdr3_length: 14; clone_size: many; d_call: .; v_call: TRBV27; cdr3_nt: TGTGCCAGCATGACCTGGCGGAGCACAGATACGCAGTATTTT; cdr3_aa: CASMTWRSTDTQYF
j_call: TRBJ1-5; cdr3_length: 14; clone_size: .; d_call: TRBD1; v_call: TRBV11-2; cdr3_nt: TGTGCCACCCGAGGGACAGGGCAATTTCAGCCCCAGCATTTT; cdr3_aa: CATRGTGQFQPQHF
j_call: TRBJ2-3; cdr3_length: 15; clone_size: .; d_call: .; v_call: TRBV30; cdr3_nt: TGTGCCTGGAGTGTCGGTCATCAGGGAGTAGATACGCAGTATTTT; cdr3_aa: CAWSVGHQGVDTQYF
j_call: TRBJ2-3; cdr3_length: 13; clone_size: many; d_call: TRBD2; v_call: TRBV19; cdr3_nt: TGTGCCAGTCGCTTGGCGGGAGGCGATACGCAGTATTTT; cdr3_aa: CASRLAGGDTQYF
j_call: TRBJ1-1; cdr3_length: 13; clone_size: many; d_call: .; v_call: TRBV2; cdr3_nt: TGTGCCAGCCTTGGGGGGGGGAACACTGAAGCTTTCTTT; cdr3_aa: CASLGGGNTEAFF
j_call: TRBJ2-3; cdr3_length: 16; clone_size: .; d_call: TRBD2; v_call: TRBV18; cdr3_nt: TGTGCCAGCTCCCCAGGACTAGCGGGAGGCTCAGATACGCAGTATTTT; cdr3_aa: CASSPGLAGGSDTQYF
j_call: TRBJ2-1; cdr3_length: 15; clone_size: few; d_call: .; v_call: TRBV10-3; cdr3_nt: TGTGCCATCAGTGATTCATCTAGCGCTTACAATGAGCAGTTCTTC; cdr3_aa: CAISDSSSAYNEQFF